This T cell receptor beta chain is from a study of immune evolution from preneoplasia to lung adenocarcinoma. Patients had resection in Japan or China between 2014 and 2017. Two lung cancer pathologists independently confirmed each histologic diagnosis. Germline-derived CDR1 and CDR2 are SGHNT and YYREEE (reference sequence). This CDR3 contains 16 residues. With 2 bases clipped from V and 1 base from J, the junction kept 4 bases outside the gene matches. Notes on this clone: Antigen: not known.

General study points: Top clone share appeared to fall from AAH through AIS, MIA, adenocarcinoma.

Clones were sequenced by immunoSEQ multiplex PCR, and TCRdb holds only the in-frame ones, with some missing. The sample yields approximately 5,100 clones, 55% to 70% seen once. The source material was FFPE adjacent normal lung tissue. This chain joins TRBV5-4 and TRBJ2-1, with 9 bases aligning to TRBD2. The source is an older person with lung adenocarcinoma. CDR3 sequence: CASSLGGGASYNEQFF. The CDR3, as DNA: TGTGCCAGCAGCTTAGGCGGGGGGGCGTCCTACAATGAGCAGTTCTTC.